A single sample gave rise to the 5 T cell receptor beta chains below, sequenced in a study of cytomegalovirus exposure and HLA in healthy donors listed by TCRdb under 2017. The library was prepared using the immunoSEQ multiplex PCR assay. For the multiplex PCR, a mixture combining 60 forward primers for TCR Vbeta segments and 13 reverse primers for TCR Jbeta segments was used. In its TCRdb copy, this immuneACCESS table keeps in-frame sequences only and misses some clones. Where compared with another copy, unresolved V genes explain less than half of these, and the others have no known cause. The sample contains around 150,000 clones, about three quarters of them found a single time. Together, the top ten hold less than 2% of the sample. The sequenced sample was PBMCs. All receptors derive from a woman aged 25-40 years in good health and CMV-seronegative.

The chain recombines TRBV2 with TRBJ1-4; 7 bases fit TRBD1. The germline V gene has CDR1 SNHLY and CDR2 FYNNEI. This CDR3 region has 15 residues. With V trimmed by 5 bases and J by 0 bases, 3 bases remained unmatched. CDR3 DNA sequence: TGTGCCAGCAGTATCGACAGGGCAACTAATGAAAAACTGTTTTTT. Translated, it gives CASSIDRATNEKLFF.

Only one count was recorded for this clone. This chain joins TRBV28 and TRBJ1-5, with D maybe TRBD1 (6 bases). Germline CDR1 MDHEN, CDR2 SYDVKM. CDR3 length equals 13 residues. The V and J ends lost 3 bases and 8 bases respectively, with 11 bases between them. For the CDR3, the DNA is TGTGCCAGCAGTTTTGACAGGATGGAGCCCCAGCATTTT. Protein product: CASSFDRMEPQHF.

This clone was detected a few times. The chain combines TRBV5-6 with TRBJ1-6; TRBD1 aligns across 7 bases. This CDR3 has 16 amino acids. The ends lost 3 bases at V and 9 bases at J; junction bases unmatched: 12. Germline-derived CDR1 and CDR2 are SGHDT and YYEEEE. In DNA, the CDR3 is TGTGCCAGCAGCTCGCGGACGAGGGGGCTTTCTTCACCCCTCCACTTT. Translation gives CASSSRTRGLSSPLHF.

V is TRBV5-1 and J is TRBJ2-2; 7 bases align to TRBD1. Trimming at V came to 2 bases and at J to 7 bases, leaving 5 bases not matched to a gene. The CDR3 is made up of 14 amino acids. The V gene's germline CDR1 is SGHRS and CDR2 YFSETQ. The CDR3 region is CASSFGRGIGELFF. The CDR3 coding sequence is TGCGCCAGCAGCTTTGGCAGGGGGATCGGGGAGCTGTTTTTT.

This chain links TRBV6-5 with TRBJ2-5; D might be TRBD2 (7 bases). V lost 4 bases, J lost 0 bases, and 15 bases lay in between. The CDR3 has 16 residues. Per the germline V gene, CDR1 is MNHEY and CDR2 is SVGAGI. The CDR3 sequence is CASSLSAGAYQETQYF. The CDR3 nucleotides are TGTGCCAGCAGTTTATCGGCGGGGGCTTACCAAGAGACCCAGTACTTC.